This T cell receptor (beta chain) stems from a study of T cell responses to AZD1222 COVID-19 vaccine. Concerning this clone: No antigen is known for it.

Clones were sequenced by immunoSEQ multiplex PCR, and TCRdb holds only the in-frame ones, with some missing. The sample's table shows about 140,000 clones. Study results and limitations: At 160-218 and 743-854, vaccine-associated CD4 TCRs were dominant, and they spanned spike. Targets within unmutated variant regions were reportedly found for nearly half of spike-specific TCRs. The repertoires were collected only after the peak T cell response.

J gave up 1 base and V 8 bases, and 9 bases lay outside the gene matches. Per germline, CDR1 SNHLY and CDR2 FYNNEI. The CDR3 consists of 15 residues. The source of this sequence is an adult in good health. This sequence joins TRBV2 and TRBJ2-5; 8 bases match TRBD2. Sequencing was performed on peripheral blood. The CDR3 nucleotides read TGTGCCAGCCCGGGGGTAGCGGGGACCCAAGAGACCCAGTACTTC. It is translated as CASPGVAGTQETQYF. Complete variable domain (other parts from reference TRBV2 and TRBJ2-5): EPEVTQTPSHQVTQMGQEVILRCVPISNHLYFYWYRQILGQKVEFLVSFYNNEISEKSEIFDDQFSVERPDGSNFTLKIRSTKLEDSAMYFCASPGVAGTQETQYFGPGTRLLVL.